The T cell receptor (beta chain) described here comes from a study of blood T cell repertoires in COVID-19. Study-level information: Samples taken during acute and convalescent COVID-19 were collected in the United States, Italy and Spain. Sample material is recorded as cDNA or gDNA derived from T cells, B-cell-depleted T cells, or PBMCs.

Trimming took 2 bases from V and 4 from J; bases not matched to a gene: 9. This CDR3 is built from 18 residues. Germline V gene data show CDR1 as SGHDN and CDR2 as FVKESK. Authors' data handling: Researchers report that nucleated cell counts were estimated from reference gene primer amplification. TCRdb keeps only in-frame clones here, not all; method: immunoSEQ multiplex PCR. V and J calls plus clone size are reproduced from that table; the DNA served to infer D and trimming. Of roughly 90,000 clones in the sample, roughly 80% were seen once. The origin of this receptor is a woman at least 80 years old with active or convalescent COVID-19. Source material: peripheral blood. This chain connects TRBV14 to TRBJ2-3; 13 bases match TRBD2. CDR3 nucleotide sequence: TGTGCCAGCAGCCAACCCTTACTAGCGGGAGGGCGAGCAGATACGCAGTATTTT. Translated: CASSQPLLAGGRADTQYF.